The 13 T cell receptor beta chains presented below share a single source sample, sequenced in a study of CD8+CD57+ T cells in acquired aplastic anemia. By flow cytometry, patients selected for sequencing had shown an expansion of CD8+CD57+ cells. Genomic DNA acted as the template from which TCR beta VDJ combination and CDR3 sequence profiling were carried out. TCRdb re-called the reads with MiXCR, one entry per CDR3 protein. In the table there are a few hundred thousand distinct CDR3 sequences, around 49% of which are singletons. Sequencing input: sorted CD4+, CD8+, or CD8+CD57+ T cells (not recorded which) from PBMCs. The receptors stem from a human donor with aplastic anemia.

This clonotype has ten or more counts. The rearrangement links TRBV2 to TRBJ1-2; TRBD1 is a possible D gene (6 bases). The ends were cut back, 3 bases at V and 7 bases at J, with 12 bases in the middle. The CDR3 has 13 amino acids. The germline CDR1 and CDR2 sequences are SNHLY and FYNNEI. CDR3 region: CASSDTGHSGYTF. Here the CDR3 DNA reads TGTGCCAGCAGTGATACGGGACATAGTGGCTACACCTTC.

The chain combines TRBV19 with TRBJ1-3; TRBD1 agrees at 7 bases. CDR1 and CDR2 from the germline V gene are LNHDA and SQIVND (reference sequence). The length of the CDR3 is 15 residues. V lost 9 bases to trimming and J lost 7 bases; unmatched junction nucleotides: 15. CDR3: CASHSPGTAPNTIYF. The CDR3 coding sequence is TGTGCCAGCCACTCTCCCGGGACAGCCCCTAACACCATATATTTT.

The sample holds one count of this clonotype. The DNA for the CDR3 is TGCGCCAGCAGCTTGGGGGACGGAGGCTACGAGCAGTACTTC. Amino acid sequence: CASSLGDGGYEQYF. The V gene is TRBV5-1, the J gene TRBJ2-7, with D possibly being TRBD1 or TRBD2 (5 bases each). The V end lost 0 bases, the J end lost 3 bases, and 10 bases lay between the germline ends. The germline V gene has CDR1 SGHRS and CDR2 YFSETQ. The CDR3 totals 14 residues.

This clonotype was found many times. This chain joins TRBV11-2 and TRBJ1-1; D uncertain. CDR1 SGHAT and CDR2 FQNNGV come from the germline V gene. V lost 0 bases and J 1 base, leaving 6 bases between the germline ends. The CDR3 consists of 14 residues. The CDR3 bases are TGTGCCAGCAGCTTAGACAGGTCGAACACTGAAGCTTTCTTT. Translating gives CASSLDRSNTEAFF.

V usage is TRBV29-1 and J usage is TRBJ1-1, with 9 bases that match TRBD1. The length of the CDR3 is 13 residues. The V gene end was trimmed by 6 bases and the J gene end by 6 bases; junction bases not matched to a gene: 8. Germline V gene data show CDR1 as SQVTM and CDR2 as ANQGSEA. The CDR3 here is CSVAGTGFSEAFF. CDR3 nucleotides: TGCAGCGTGGCCGGGACAGGGTTCTCTGAAGCTTTCTTT. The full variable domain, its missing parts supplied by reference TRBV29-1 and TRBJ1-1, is SAVISQKPSRDICQRGTSLTIQCQVDSQVTMMFWYRQQPGQSLTLIATANQGSEATYESGFVIDKFPISRPNLTFSTLTVSNMSPEDSSIYLCSVAGTGFSEAFFGQGTRLTVV.

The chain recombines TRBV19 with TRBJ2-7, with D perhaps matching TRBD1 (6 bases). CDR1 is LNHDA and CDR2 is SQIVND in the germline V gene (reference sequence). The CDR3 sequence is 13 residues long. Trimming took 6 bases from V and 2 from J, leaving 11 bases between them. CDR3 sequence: CASSLDSAYEQYF. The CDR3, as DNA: TGTGCCAGTAGCTTGGACAGCGCCTACGAGCAGTACTTC.

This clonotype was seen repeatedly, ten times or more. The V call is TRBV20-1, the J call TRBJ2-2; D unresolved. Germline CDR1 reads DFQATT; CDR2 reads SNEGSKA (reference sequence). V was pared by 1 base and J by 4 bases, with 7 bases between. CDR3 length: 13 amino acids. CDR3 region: CSARVTSTGELFF. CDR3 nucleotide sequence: TGCAGTGCTAGAGTGACCTCCACCGGGGAGCTGTTTTTT.

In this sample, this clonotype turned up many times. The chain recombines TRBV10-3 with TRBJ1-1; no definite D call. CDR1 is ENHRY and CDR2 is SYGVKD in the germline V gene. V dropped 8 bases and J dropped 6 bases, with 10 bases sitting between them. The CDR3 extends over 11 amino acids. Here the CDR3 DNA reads TGTGCCATCGGTCCTAACCCTGAAGCTTTCTTT. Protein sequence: CAIGPNPEAFF.

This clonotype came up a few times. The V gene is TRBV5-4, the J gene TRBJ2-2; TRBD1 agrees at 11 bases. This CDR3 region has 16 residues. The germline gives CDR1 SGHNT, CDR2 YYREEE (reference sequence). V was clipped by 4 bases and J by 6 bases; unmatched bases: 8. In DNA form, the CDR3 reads TGTGCCAGCAGCCCCCGGACAGGGGGCGCCCCCGGGGAGCTGTTTTTT. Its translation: CASSPRTGGAPGELFF.

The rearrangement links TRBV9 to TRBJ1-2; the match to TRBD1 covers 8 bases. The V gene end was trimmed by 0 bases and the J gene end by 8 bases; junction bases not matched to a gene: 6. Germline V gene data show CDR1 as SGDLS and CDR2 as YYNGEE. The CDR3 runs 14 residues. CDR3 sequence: CASSVADRGGGYTF. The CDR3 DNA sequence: TGTGCCAGCAGCGTAGCCGACAGGGGCGGGGGCTACACCTTC.

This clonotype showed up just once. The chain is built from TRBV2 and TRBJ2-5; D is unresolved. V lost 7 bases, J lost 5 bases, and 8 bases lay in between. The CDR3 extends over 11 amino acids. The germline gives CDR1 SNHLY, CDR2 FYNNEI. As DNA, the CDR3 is TGTGCCAGCACCATAGATGAGACCCAGTACTTC. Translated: CASTIDETQYF.

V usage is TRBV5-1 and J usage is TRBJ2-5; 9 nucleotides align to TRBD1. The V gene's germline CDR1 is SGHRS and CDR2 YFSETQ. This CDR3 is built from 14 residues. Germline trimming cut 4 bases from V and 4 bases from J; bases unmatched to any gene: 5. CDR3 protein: CASSGGTGLETQYF. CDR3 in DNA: TGCGCCAGCAGCGGGGGGACAGGGCTAGAGACCCAGTACTTC.

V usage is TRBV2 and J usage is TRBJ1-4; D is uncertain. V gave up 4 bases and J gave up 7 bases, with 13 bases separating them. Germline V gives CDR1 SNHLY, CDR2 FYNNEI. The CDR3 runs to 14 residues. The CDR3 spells CASSVEGPGEKLFF. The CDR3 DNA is TGTGCCAGCAGTGTGGAAGGGCCGGGTGAAAAACTGTTTTTT.